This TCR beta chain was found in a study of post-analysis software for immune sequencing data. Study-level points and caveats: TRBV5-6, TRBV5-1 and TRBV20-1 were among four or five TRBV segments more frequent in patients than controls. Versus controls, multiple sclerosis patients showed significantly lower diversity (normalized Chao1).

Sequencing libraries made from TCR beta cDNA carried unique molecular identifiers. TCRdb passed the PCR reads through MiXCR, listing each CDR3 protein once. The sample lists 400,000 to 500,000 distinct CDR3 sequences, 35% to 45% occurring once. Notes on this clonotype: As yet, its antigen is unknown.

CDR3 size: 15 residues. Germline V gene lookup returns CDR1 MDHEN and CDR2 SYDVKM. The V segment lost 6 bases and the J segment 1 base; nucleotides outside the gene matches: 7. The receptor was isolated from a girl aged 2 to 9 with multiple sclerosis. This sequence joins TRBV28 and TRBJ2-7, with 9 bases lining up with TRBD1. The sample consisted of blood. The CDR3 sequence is CASSTPQGASYEQYF. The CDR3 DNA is TGTGCCAGCAGCACCCCACAGGGGGCTTCCTACGAGCAGTACTTC.